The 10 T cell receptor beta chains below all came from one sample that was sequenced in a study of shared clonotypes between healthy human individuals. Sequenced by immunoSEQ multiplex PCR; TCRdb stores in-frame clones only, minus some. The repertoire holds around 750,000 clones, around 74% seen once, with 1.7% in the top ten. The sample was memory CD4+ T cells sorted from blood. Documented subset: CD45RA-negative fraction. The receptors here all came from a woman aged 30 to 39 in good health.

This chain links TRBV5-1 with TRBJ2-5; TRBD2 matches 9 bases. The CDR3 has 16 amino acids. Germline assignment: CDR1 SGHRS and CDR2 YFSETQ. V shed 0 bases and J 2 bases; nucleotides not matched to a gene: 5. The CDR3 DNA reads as TGCGCCAGCAGCTTGGTTCCTAGCGGGACGCAAGAGACCCAGTACTTC. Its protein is CASSLVPSGTQETQYF.

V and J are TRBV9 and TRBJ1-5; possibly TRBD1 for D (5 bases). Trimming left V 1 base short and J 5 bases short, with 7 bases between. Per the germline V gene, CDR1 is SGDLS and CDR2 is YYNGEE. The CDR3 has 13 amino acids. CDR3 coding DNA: TGTGCCAGCAGCGTAACGGGGGATCAGCCCCAGCATTTT. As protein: CASSVTGDQPQHF. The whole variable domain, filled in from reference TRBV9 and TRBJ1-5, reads DSGVTQTPKHLITATGQRVTLRCSPRSGDLSVYWYQQSLDQGLQFLIQYYNGEERAKGNILERFSAQQFPDLHSELNLSSLELGDSALYFCASSVTGDQPQHFGDGTRLSIL.

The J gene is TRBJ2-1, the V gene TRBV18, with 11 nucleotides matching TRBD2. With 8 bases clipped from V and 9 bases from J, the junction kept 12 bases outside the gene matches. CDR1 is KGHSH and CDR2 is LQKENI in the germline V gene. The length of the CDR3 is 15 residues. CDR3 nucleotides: TGTGCCAGCGAAAGAGCTGGGCTAGCGGGAGGTGAGCAGTTCTTC. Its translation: CASERAGLAGGEQFF.

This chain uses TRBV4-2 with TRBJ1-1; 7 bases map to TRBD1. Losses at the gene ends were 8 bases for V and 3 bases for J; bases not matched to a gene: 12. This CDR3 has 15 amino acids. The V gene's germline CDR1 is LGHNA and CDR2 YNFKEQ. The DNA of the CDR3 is TGTGCCAGCTCCCCTCAGGGGGAGGAGGACACTGAAGCTTTCTTT. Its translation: CASSPQGEEDTEAFF.

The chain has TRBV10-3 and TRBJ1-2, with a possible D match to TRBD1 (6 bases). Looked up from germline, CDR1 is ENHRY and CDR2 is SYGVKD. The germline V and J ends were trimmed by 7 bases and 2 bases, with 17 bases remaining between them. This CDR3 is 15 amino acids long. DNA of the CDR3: TGTGCCATCACGCCCTCGGACAGCACCAACTATGGCTACACCTTC. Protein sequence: CAITPSDSTNYGYTF.

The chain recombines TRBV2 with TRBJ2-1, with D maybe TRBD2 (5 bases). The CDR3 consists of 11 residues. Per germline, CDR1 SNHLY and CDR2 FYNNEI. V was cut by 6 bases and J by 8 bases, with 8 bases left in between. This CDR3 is CASRRGYEQFF. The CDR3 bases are TGTGCCAGCAGACGAGGGTATGAGCAGTTCTTC.

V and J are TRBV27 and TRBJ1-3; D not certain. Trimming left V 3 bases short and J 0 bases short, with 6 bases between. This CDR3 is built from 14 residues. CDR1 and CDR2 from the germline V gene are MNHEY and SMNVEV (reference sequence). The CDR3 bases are TGTGCCAGCAGTTTGACGGCCTCTGGAAACACCATATATTTT. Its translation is CASSLTASGNTIYF.

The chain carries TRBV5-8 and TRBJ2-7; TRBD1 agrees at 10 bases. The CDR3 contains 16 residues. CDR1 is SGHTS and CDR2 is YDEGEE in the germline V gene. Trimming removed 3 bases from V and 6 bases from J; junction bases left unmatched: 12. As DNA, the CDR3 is TGTGCCAGCAGCTCCCCGCTTCGGGACAGGGGATCCGAGCAGTACTTC. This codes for CASSSPLRDRGSEQYF.

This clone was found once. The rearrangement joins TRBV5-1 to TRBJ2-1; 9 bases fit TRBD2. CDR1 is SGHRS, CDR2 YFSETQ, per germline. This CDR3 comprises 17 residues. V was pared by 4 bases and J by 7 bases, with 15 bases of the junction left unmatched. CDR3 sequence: CASSEGGLARRKNEQFF. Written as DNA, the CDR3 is TGCGCCAGCAGCGAGGGGGGACTAGCTCGGAGGAAGAATGAGCAGTTCTTC.

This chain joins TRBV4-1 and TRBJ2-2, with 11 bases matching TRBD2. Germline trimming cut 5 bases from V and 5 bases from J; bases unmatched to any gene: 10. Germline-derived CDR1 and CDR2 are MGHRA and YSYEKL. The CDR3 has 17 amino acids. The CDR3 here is CASSDTLAGVGTGELFF. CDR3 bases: TGCGCCAGCAGCGATACACTAGCGGGAGTGGGAACCGGGGAGCTGTTTTTT.